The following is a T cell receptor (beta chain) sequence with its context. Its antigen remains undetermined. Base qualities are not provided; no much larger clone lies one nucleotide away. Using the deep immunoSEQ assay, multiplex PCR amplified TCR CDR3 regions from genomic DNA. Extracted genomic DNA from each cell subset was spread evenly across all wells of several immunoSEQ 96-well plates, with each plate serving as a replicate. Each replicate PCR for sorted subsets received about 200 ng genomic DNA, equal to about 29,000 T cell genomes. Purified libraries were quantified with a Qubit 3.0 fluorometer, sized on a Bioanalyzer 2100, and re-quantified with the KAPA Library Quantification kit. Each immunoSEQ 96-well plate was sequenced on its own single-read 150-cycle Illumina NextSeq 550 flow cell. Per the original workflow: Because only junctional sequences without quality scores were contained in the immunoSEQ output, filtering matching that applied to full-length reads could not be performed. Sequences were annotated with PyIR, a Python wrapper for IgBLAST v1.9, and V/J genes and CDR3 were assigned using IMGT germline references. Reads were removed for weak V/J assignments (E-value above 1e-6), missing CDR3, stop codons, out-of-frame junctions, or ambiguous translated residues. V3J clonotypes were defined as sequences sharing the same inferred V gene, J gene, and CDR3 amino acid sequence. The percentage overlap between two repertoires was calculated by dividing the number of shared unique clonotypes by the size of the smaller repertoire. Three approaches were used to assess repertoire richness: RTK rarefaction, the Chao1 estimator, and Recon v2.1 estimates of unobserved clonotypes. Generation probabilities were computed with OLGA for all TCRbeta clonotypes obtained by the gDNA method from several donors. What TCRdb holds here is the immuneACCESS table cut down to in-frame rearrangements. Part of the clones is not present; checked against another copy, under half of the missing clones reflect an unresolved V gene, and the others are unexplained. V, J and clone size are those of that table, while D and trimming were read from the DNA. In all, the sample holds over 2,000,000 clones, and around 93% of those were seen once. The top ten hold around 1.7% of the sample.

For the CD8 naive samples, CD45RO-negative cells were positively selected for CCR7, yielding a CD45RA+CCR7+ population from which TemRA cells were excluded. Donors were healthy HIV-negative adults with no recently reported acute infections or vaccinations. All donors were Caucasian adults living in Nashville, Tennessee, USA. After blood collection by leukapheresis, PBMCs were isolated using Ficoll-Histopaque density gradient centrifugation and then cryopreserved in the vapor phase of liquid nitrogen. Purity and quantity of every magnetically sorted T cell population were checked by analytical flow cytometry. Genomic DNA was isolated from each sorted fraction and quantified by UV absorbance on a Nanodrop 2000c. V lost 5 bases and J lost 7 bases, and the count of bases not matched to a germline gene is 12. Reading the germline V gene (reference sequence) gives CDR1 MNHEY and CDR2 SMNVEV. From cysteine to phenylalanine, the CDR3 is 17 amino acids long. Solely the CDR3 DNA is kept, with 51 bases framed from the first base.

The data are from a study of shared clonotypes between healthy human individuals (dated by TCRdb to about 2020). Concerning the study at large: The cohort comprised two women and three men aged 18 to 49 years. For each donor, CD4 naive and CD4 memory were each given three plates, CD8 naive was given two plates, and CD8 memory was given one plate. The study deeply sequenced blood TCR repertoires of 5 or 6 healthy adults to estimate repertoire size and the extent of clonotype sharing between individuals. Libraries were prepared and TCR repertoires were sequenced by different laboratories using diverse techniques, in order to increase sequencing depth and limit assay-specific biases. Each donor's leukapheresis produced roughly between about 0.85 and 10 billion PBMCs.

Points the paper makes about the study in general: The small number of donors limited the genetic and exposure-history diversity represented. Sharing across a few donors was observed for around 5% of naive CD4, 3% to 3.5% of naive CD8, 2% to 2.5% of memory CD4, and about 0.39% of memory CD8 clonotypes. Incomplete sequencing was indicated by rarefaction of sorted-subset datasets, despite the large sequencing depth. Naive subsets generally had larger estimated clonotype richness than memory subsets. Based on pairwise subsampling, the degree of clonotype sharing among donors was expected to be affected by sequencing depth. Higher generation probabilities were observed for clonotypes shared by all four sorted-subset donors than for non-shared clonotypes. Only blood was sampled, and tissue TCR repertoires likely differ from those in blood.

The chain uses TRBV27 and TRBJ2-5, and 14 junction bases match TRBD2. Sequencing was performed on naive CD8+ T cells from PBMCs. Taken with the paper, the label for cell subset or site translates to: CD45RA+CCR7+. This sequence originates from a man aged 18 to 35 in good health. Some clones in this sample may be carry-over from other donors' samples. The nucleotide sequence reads TGTGCCAGCAGTCAACAGGGACTAGCGGGAGTGGGTGCGACCCAGTACTTC. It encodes CASSQQGLAGVGATQYF.